The subject of this entry is one TCR beta chain. Its target is unknown. Germline V gives CDR1 SGHRS, CDR2 YFSETQ. V shed 6 bases and J shed 5 bases, with 11 bases lying between them. The CDR3 has 13 amino acids. Using immunoSEQ multiplex PCR, the repertoire was profiled, and TCRdb retains in-frame clones only, with some absent. This sample yields roughly 61,000 clones, of which over 75% are seen a single time; 0.75% belongs to the top ten. The source of the sample is a study of OX40 agonist ivuxolimab in advanced cancers. Study-level background: Anti-PD-1, anti-PD-L1 or anti-CTLA-4 therapy given earlier was allowed, and roughly 38% had some. Study-level points and caveats: Partly responding patients at 0.1-3.0 mg/kg showed some of the smallest clonal expansion.

Sampling times: baseline, cycle 4 day 1, cycle 7 day 1. V usage is TRBV5-1 and J usage is TRBJ2-2, with no clear D. The sequences come from CD4+ or CD8+ T cells sorted from blood, collected in a trial of the OX40 agonist ivuxolimab. This clonotype was obtained from an adult with an advanced solid tumor such as melanoma, head and neck, liver or kidney cancer. The DNA for the CDR3 is TGCGCCAGCAAAGAAAGGGAAACCGGGGAGCTGTTTTTT. Amino acid sequence: CASKERETGELFF.